This is a list of T cell receptor beta chains from one sample in a study of T-cell memory formation after mild COVID-19. TCRdb analysed the 5' RACE reads with MiXCR anew, one entry per CDR3 protein. The table records approximately 670 distinct CDR3 sequences, 34% of them present only once. Sequences were obtained from PBMCs or a T cell subset sorted from them (not recorded which). Receptor source: an adult who had mild COVID-19 (a few samples of this study predate the infection). Cell type and time point are not known. CDR3s include the opening cysteine and the closing phenylalanine or tryptophan. Fields, in order: D gene, clone size, J gene, V gene, CDR3 protein, CDR3 DNA. A D gene is named only where the DNA matches it firmly. Size values are once, few and many counts, or a class for expanded clones, and some rows have none.

d_call: NA; clone_size: medium-sized; j_call: TRBJ1-2; v_call: TRBV7-9; cdr3_aa: CASSLRQDQNIYGYTF; cdr3_nt: TGTGCCAGCAGCCTCCGACAGGACCAAAACATCTATGGCTACACCTTC
d_call: TRBD2; clone_size: large; j_call: TRBJ2-3; v_call: TRBV20-1; cdr3_aa: CSATSGSSYTDTQYF; cdr3_nt: TGCAGTGCCACTAGCGGGAGTTCGTACACAGATACGCAGTATTTT
d_call: NA; clone_size: large; j_call: TRBJ1-1; v_call: TRBV18; cdr3_aa: CASSLVVGNTEAFF; cdr3_nt: TGTGCCAGCTCTCTCGTTGTTGGGAACACTGAAGCTTTCTTT
d_call: NA; clone_size: medium-sized; j_call: TRBJ2-3; v_call: TRBV5-4; cdr3_aa: CASSLDGSWLSTSTDTQYF; cdr3_nt: TGTGCCAGCAGCTTGGACGGGAGCTGGCTTTCTACTAGCACAGATACGCAGTATTTT
d_call: TRBD1; clone_size: NA; j_call: TRBJ1-1; v_call: TRBV5-1; cdr3_aa: CASTWDRNTEAFF; cdr3_nt: TGCGCCAGCACATGGGACAGAAACACTGAAGCTTTCTTT
d_call: NA; clone_size: medium-sized; j_call: TRBJ1-6; v_call: TRBV6-1; cdr3_aa: CASSGRGPRSPLHF; cdr3_nt: TGTGCCAGCAGTGGGAGAGGGCCTCGTTCACCCCTCCACTTT
d_call: NA; clone_size: few; j_call: TRBJ2-1; v_call: TRBV24-1; cdr3_aa: CATSDVQGGSYNEQFF; cdr3_nt: TGTGCCACCAGTGATGTCCAGGGTGGCTCCTACAATGAGCAGTTCTTC
d_call: NA; clone_size: large; j_call: TRBJ1-2; v_call: TRBV30; cdr3_aa: CALDHRDGGYGYTF; cdr3_nt: TGTGCGCTGGATCACCGGGACGGAGGCTATGGCTACACCTTC
d_call: TRBD2; clone_size: large; j_call: TRBJ2-3; v_call: TRBV25-1; cdr3_aa: CASSEYVLAGGPGADTQYF; cdr3_nt: TGTGCCAGCAGTGAATATGTACTAGCGGGGGGGCCAGGGGCAGATACGCAGTATTTT
d_call: NA; clone_size: NA; j_call: TRBJ1-1; v_call: TRBV5-1; cdr3_aa: CASSFEGSTEAFF; cdr3_nt: TGCGCCAGCAGCTTTGAGGGGAGCACTGAAGCTTTCTTT
d_call: NA; clone_size: NA; j_call: TRBJ1-1; v_call: TRBV7-8; cdr3_aa: CASSSRAGVNTEAFF; cdr3_nt: TGTGCCAGCAGTTCCAGAGCAGGGGTGAACACTGAAGCTTTCTTT
d_call: NA; clone_size: large; j_call: TRBJ2-3; v_call: TRBV2; cdr3_aa: CASSVGTLSTDTQYF; cdr3_nt: TGTGCCAGCAGCGTTGGGACCCTTAGCACAGATACGCAGTATTTT
d_call: NA; clone_size: medium-sized; j_call: TRBJ2-1; v_call: TRBV30; cdr3_aa: CAWGGFAEQFF; cdr3_nt: TGTGCCTGGGGTGGGTTCGCTGAGCAGTTCTTC
d_call: NA; clone_size: large; j_call: TRBJ2-1; v_call: TRBV24-1; cdr3_aa: CATSDFQGGSYNEQFF; cdr3_nt: TGTGCCACCAGTGATTTCCAGGGGGGCTCCTACAATGAGCAGTTCTTC
d_call: NA; clone_size: hyperexpanded; j_call: TRBJ2-7; v_call: TRBV10-3; cdr3_aa: CAIRDGTYEQYF; cdr3_nt: TGTGCCATCCGGGACGGCACCTACGAGCAGTACTTC
d_call: NA; clone_size: medium-sized; j_call: TRBJ2-6; v_call: TRBV19; cdr3_aa: CASSGPAGSGANVLTF; cdr3_nt: TGTGCCAGTAGTGGCCCGGCGGGCTCTGGGGCCAACGTCCTGACTTTC
d_call: TRBD2; clone_size: large; j_call: TRBJ2-3; v_call: TRBV6-2/TRBV6-3; cdr3_aa: CASSLAGGSSTDTQYF; cdr3_nt: TGTGCCAGCAGCCTAGCGGGAGGATCTAGCACAGATACGCAGTATTTT
d_call: TRBD1; clone_size: large; j_call: TRBJ2-1; v_call: TRBV6-2/TRBV6-3; cdr3_aa: CASIPGTGENYNEQFF; cdr3_nt: TGTGCCAGCATCCCCGGGACAGGGGAAAATTACAATGAGCAGTTCTTC
d_call: NA; clone_size: large; j_call: TRBJ2-1; v_call: TRBV14; cdr3_aa: CASSQAPGETYNEQFF; cdr3_nt: TGTGCCAGCAGCCAAGCCCCGGGGGAAACCTACAATGAGCAGTTCTTC
d_call: NA; clone_size: NA; j_call: TRBJ2-7; v_call: TRBV25-1; cdr3_aa: CASSESDWRYEQYF; cdr3_nt: TGTGCCAGCAGTGAATCGGATTGGCGTTACGAGCAGTACTTC
d_call: NA; clone_size: large; j_call: TRBJ2-3; v_call: TRBV27; cdr3_aa: CASSLTGATGTDTQYF; cdr3_nt: TGTGCCAGCAGTTTGACTGGGGCCACGGGCACAGATACGCAGTATTTT
d_call: TRBD2; clone_size: large; j_call: TRBJ2-1; v_call: TRBV7-9; cdr3_aa: CASSLGLAGSGNEQFF; cdr3_nt: TGTGCCAGCAGCCTGGGACTAGCGGGCTCCGGCAATGAGCAGTTCTTC
d_call: NA; clone_size: NA; j_call: TRBJ1-1; v_call: TRBV4-1; cdr3_aa: CASSHGVDTEAFF; cdr3_nt: TGCGCCAGCAGCCATGGTGTGGACACTGAAGCTTTCTTT
d_call: NA; clone_size: NA; j_call: TRBJ1-1; v_call: TRBV3-1; cdr3_aa: CASSQVDLTEAFF; cdr3_nt: TGTGCCAGCAGCCAAGTGGATTTGACTGAAGCTTTCTTT
d_call: TRBD1; clone_size: medium-sized; j_call: TRBJ2-1; v_call: TRBV30; cdr3_aa: CAWSGQGSRLSSYNEQFF; cdr3_nt: TGTGCCTGGAGTGGACAGGGGTCTAGACTCAGCTCCTACAATGAGCAGTTCTTC
d_call: NA; clone_size: large; j_call: TRBJ2-2; v_call: TRBV11-2; cdr3_aa: CASTPRGAVTGELFF; cdr3_nt: TGTGCCAGCACCCCTCGGGGGGCGGTCACCGGGGAGCTGTTTTTT
d_call: NA; clone_size: large; j_call: TRBJ2-1; v_call: TRBV20-1; cdr3_aa: CSAMGLTGRGSVNEQFF; cdr3_nt: TGCAGTGCCATGGGGCTTACAGGACGAGGATCGGTCAATGAGCAGTTCTTC
d_call: TRBD1; clone_size: medium-sized; j_call: TRBJ2-7; v_call: TRBV27; cdr3_aa: CASSLSGQGNIYEQYF; cdr3_nt: TGTGCCAGCAGTTTATCGGGACAGGGAAATATCTACGAGCAGTACTTC
d_call: NA; clone_size: NA; j_call: TRBJ2-3; v_call: TRBV12-3/TRBV12-4; cdr3_aa: CASRAGRTDTQYF; cdr3_nt: TGTGCCAGCAGGGCAGGGCGCACAGATACGCAGTATTTT
d_call: TRBD1; clone_size: large; j_call: TRBJ1-2; v_call: TRBV12-3/TRBV12-4; cdr3_aa: CASSLLGQGALGVLGYTF; cdr3_nt: TGTGCCAGCAGTTTGCTGGGACAGGGGGCGCTGGGAGTCTTAGGCTACACCTTC
d_call: TRBD2; clone_size: large; j_call: TRBJ2-1; v_call: TRBV6-1; cdr3_aa: CASSGLGLAGPGSYNEQFF; cdr3_nt: TGTGCCAGCAGTGGCCTGGGACTAGCGGGTCCCGGGTCCTACAATGAGCAGTTCTTC
d_call: TRBD2; clone_size: once; j_call: TRBJ2-3; v_call: TRBV6-4; cdr3_aa: CASSVSPSGMGTDTQYF; cdr3_nt: TGTGCCAGCAGTGTCAGCCCTAGCGGGATGGGCACAGATACGCAGTATTTT
d_call: NA; clone_size: NA; j_call: TRBJ2-3; v_call: TRBV12-3/TRBV12-4; cdr3_aa: CASRSSGDTQYF; cdr3_nt: TGTGCCAGCAGATCGAGCGGGGATACGCAGTATTTT
d_call: TRBD1; clone_size: NA; j_call: TRBJ1-2; v_call: TRBV6-5; cdr3_aa: CASSYRQGPADGYTF; cdr3_nt: TGTGCCAGCAGTTACCGACAGGGGCCGGCGGATGGCTACACCTTC
d_call: NA; clone_size: large; j_call: TRBJ1-2; v_call: TRBV29-1; cdr3_aa: CSVSRGYGYTF; cdr3_nt: TGCAGCGTTTCGAGGGGTTATGGCTACACCTTC
d_call: TRBD2; clone_size: large; j_call: TRBJ2-7; v_call: TRBV5-1; cdr3_aa: CASGLAGELYEQYF; cdr3_nt: TGCGCCAGCGGTCTAGCGGGAGAACTCTACGAGCAGTACTTC
d_call: NA; clone_size: large; j_call: TRBJ2-4; v_call: TRBV6-1; cdr3_aa: CASSEDRPLVLAKNIQYF; cdr3_nt: TGTGCCAGCAGTGAAGACAGGCCTCTAGTTCTAGCCAAAAACATTCAGTACTTC
d_call: TRBD1; clone_size: NA; j_call: TRBJ2-7; v_call: TRBV7-6; cdr3_aa: CASSFGTGLTYEQYF; cdr3_nt: TGTGCCAGCAGCTTCGGGACAGGGCTAACCTACGAGCAGTACTTC
d_call: NA; clone_size: medium-sized; j_call: TRBJ2-3; v_call: TRBV24-1; cdr3_aa: CATAFTDTQYF; cdr3_nt: TGTGCCACCGCATTCACAGATACGCAGTATTTT
d_call: TRBD2; clone_size: large; j_call: TRBJ2-1; v_call: TRBV12-3/TRBV12-4; cdr3_aa: CASSLGLAGKNEQFF; cdr3_nt: TGTGCCAGCAGTTTAGGGCTAGCGGGGAAGAATGAGCAGTTCTTC
d_call: TRBD1; clone_size: NA; j_call: TRBJ2-1; v_call: TRBV7-9; cdr3_aa: CASSSAGTGNNEQFF; cdr3_nt: TGTGCCAGCAGCTCCGCCGGGACAGGGAACAATGAGCAGTTCTTC
d_call: TRBD1; clone_size: large; j_call: TRBJ2-1; v_call: TRBV4-2; cdr3_aa: CASSHRDRVFNEQFF; cdr3_nt: TGTGCCAGCAGCCACCGGGACAGGGTATTCAATGAGCAGTTCTTC
d_call: TRBD2; clone_size: large; j_call: TRBJ2-7; v_call: TRBV12-3/TRBV12-4; cdr3_aa: CASSSGTSFYEQYF; cdr3_nt: TGTGCCAGCAGTTCCGGGACTAGCTTCTACGAGCAGTACTTC
d_call: TRBD1; clone_size: NA; j_call: TRBJ2-5; v_call: TRBV5-1; cdr3_aa: CASSETGTGEETQYF; cdr3_nt: TGCGCCAGCAGCGAGACCGGGACAGGAGAAGAGACCCAGTACTTC
d_call: NA; clone_size: medium-sized; j_call: TRBJ2-2; v_call: TRBV7-8; cdr3_aa: CASSLGELFF; cdr3_nt: TGTGCCAGCAGCTTGGGGGAGCTGTTTTTT
d_call: TRBD1; clone_size: large; j_call: TRBJ2-7; v_call: TRBV5-1; cdr3_aa: CASSLWGTGDSYEQYF; cdr3_nt: TGCGCCAGCAGCTTGTGGGGGACAGGGGATTCCTACGAGCAGTACTTC
d_call: TRBD1; clone_size: large; j_call: TRBJ1-6; v_call: TRBV12-3/TRBV12-4; cdr3_aa: CASSYRGNSPLHF; cdr3_nt: TGTGCCAGCAGTTACAGGGGTAATTCACCCCTCCACTTT
d_call: TRBD2; clone_size: NA; j_call: TRBJ2-7; v_call: TRBV7-2; cdr3_aa: CASSYEGGGNYEQYF; cdr3_nt: TGTGCCAGCAGCTACGAGGGCGGGGGAAATTACGAGCAGTACTTC
d_call: NA; clone_size: large; j_call: TRBJ2-7; v_call: TRBV4-1; cdr3_aa: CASSHPGLSYYEQYF; cdr3_nt: TGCGCCAGCAGCCATCCGGGACTCTCTTACTACGAGCAGTACTTC
d_call: NA; clone_size: medium-sized; j_call: TRBJ2-3; v_call: TRBV9; cdr3_aa: CASSPGASFTDTQYF; cdr3_nt: TGTGCCAGCAGCCCAGGGGCCTCTTTCACAGATACGCAGTATTTT
d_call: NA; clone_size: NA; j_call: TRBJ2-1; v_call: TRBV10-3; cdr3_aa: CALRDPTRDEQFF; cdr3_nt: TGTGCCCTCCGGGATCCAACCCGGGATGAGCAGTTCTTC
d_call: NA; clone_size: NA; j_call: TRBJ1-4; v_call: TRBV6-4; cdr3_aa: CASRKNGWSEKLFF; cdr3_nt: TGTGCCAGCAGGAAGAACGGATGGAGTGAAAAACTGTTTTTT
d_call: NA; clone_size: NA; j_call: TRBJ2-3; v_call: TRBV7-9; cdr3_aa: CASSPLLVTDTQYF; cdr3_nt: TGTGCCAGCAGCCCCCTGCTAGTCACAGATACGCAGTATTTT